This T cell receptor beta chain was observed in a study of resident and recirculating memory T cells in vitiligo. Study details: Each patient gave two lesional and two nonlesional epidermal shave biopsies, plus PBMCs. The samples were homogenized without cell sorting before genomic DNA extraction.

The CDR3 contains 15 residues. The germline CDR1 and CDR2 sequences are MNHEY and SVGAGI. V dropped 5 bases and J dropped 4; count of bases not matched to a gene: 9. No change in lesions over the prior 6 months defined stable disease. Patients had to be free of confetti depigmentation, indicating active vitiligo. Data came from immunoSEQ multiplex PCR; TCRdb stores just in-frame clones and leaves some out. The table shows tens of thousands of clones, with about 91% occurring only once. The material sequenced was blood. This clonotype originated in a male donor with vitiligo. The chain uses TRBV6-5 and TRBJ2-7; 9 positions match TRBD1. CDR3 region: CASSTRTGAKYEQYF. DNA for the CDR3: TGTGCCAGCAGTACCCGGACAGGGGCGAAGTACGAGCAGTACTTC.